One and the same sample provided the 2 T cell receptor beta chains below, sequenced in a study of blood T cell repertoires in COVID-19 (dated by TCRdb to between 2020 and 2021). The library was built by means of the immunoSEQ multiplex PCR assay. Here the immuneACCESS table is served through TCRdb, limited to in-frame sequences with V and J called. Missing clones are a known gap in these copies; in checked studies unresolved V genes cover under half, and the rest lacks a known reason. This sample lists 110,000 or so clones; approximately 80% were detected once. 9.4% of the sample is taken by the ten largest. The specimen was peripheral blood. The receptor set was obtained from a woman in her sixties or seventies with acute or convalescent COVID-19.

The rearrangement links TRBV7-3 to TRBJ1-1, with D maybe TRBD1 (5 bases). The germline gives CDR1 SGHTA, CDR2 FQGTGA. This CDR3 region has 14 residues. V lost 4 bases and J lost 1, with 10 bases in between. The CDR3 DNA follows: TGTGCCAGCAGCTCCCAGGGAGGGAACACTGAAGCTTTCTTT. Translation: CASSSQGGNTEAFF.

The chain is built from TRBV5-5 and TRBJ2-5, with D possibly TRBD1 on 5 matching bases. Per the germline V gene, CDR1 is SGHKS and CDR2 is YYEKEE (reference sequence). The CDR3 is made up of 18 amino acids. V lost 2 bases and J lost 6, with 26 bases in between. The CDR3 nucleotides are TGTGCCAGCAGCTTTTCAGGGCGGTTCACTCACTTCGATCAGACCCAGTACTTC. Protein product: CASSFSGRFTHFDQTQYF.